The clone carrying this T cell receptor (beta chain) was seen a handful of times. What it binds is unknown. This entry comes from a study of cytomegalovirus exposure and HLA in healthy donors. Both 60 Vbeta primers and 13 Jbeta primers went into the PCR. Measured with immunoSEQ multiplex PCR; TCRdb has only the in-frame clones, and not every one. Of over 250,000 clones listed, 86% were seen once; the top ten hold about 4%. Whole-study results and caveats: Researchers left out some V segments, among them TRBV6-2 and TRBV6-3, as indistinguishable.

The CDR3 spans 16 residues. V was pared by 5 bases and J by 0 bases, with 7 bases of the junction left unmatched. Looked up from germline, CDR1 is MDHEN and CDR2 is SYDVKM. The rearrangement uses TRBV28 and TRBJ2-3, with 8 bases that match TRBD2. The clonotype was recovered from a man aged 35 to 55 in good health and CMV-seropositive. Sequencing was performed on PBMCs. Written as DNA, the CDR3 is TGTGCCAGCAGTCCTAGCGGGTTAACTAGCACAGATACGCAGTATTTT. As protein: CASSPSGLTSTDTQYF.